These 30 T cell receptor beta chains were all obtained from the same sample, sequenced in a study of blood T cell repertoires in COVID-19 (dated by TCRdb to 2020 to 2021). Libraries were built with the immunoSEQ multiplex PCR assay. This immuneACCESS table, as held by TCRdb, lists in-frame sequences with V and J called but not all clones. Of the missing ones, under half trace to an unresolved V gene in checked studies; the others have no known cause. For this sample there are 180,000 or so clones; 85% to 90% appear just once. The top ten hold almost 1% of the sample. What was sequenced was peripheral blood. The receptors come from a man aged 18 to 30 with acute or convalescent COVID-19.

The J gene is TRBJ2-1, the V gene TRBV6-5, with D possibly TRBD1 on 6 matching bases. Germline-derived CDR1 and CDR2 are MNHEY and SVGAGI. Trimming cost V 7 bases and J 10 bases, with 14 bases left between them. The CDR3 length is 12 residues. The CDR3 protein is CASTTGPGEQFF. The CDR3 region has the DNA TGTGCCAGCACTACAGGGCCCGGGGAGCAGTTCTTC.

The rearrangement uses TRBV11-2 and TRBJ2-3, with a possible D match to TRBD2 (5 bases). The V gene lost 7 bases and the J gene lost 2 bases, with 19 bases spanning the gap. The CDR3 covers 16 residues. Germline CDR1 reads SGHAT; CDR2 reads FQNNGV. CDR3 residues: CASTGVEGRYTDTQYF. CDR3 bases: TGTGCCAGCACCGGCGTCGAGGGCAGATACACAGATACGCAGTATTTT.

The rearrangement uses TRBV19 and TRBJ1-2; 7 positions agree with TRBD1. Germline CDR1 reads LNHDA; CDR2 reads SQIVND (reference sequence). With V trimmed by 6 bases and J by 7 bases, 5 bases remained unmatched. The CDR3 covers 12 residues. The CDR3 loop reads CASRGDRGGYTF. The CDR3 DNA reads as TGTGCCAGTAGGGGGGACAGAGGTGGCTACACCTTC.

V is TRBV11-1 and J is TRBJ2-2; D not resolved. Trimming left V 6 bases short and J 0 bases short, with 5 bases between. Germline assignment: CDR1 SGHAT and CDR2 FQDESV (reference sequence). This CDR3 has 13 residues. CDR3 sequence: CASSDTNTGELFF. CDR3 nucleotides: TGTGCCAGCAGTGACACGAACACCGGGGAGCTGTTTTTT.

The table lists this clone with a count of one. The chain combines TRBV12-3 or TRBV12-4 with TRBJ1-5, with TRBD1 identical over 7 bases. After removal of 8 bases from V and 6 bases from J, the junction contained 7 bases not matched to a gene. The CDR3 is 13 amino acids. CDR3 protein: CASRTGEGQPQHF. The CDR3 region has the DNA TGTGCCAGCCGTACAGGGGAAGGTCAGCCCCAGCATTTT.

V is TRBV30 and J is TRBJ1-5; weak D call: TRBD1 (6 bases). The CDR3 is 15 residues long. Germline assignment: CDR1 GTSNPN and CDR2 SVGIG (reference sequence). V gave up 3 bases and J gave up 6 bases, with 18 bases separating them. The CDR3 DNA sequence: TGTGCCTGGAGCCCCTCGGAGAGGGGGGGTCAGCCCCAGCATTTT. Its protein is CAWSPSERGGQPQHF.

This clone was found once. In DNA, the CDR3 is TGTGCCAGTAGTAGTCCCGGGACATTCATGAACACTGAAGCTTTCTTT. Translating gives CASSSPGTFMNTEAFF. The chain is built from TRBV19 and TRBJ1-1; D perhaps matches TRBD1 (6 bases). Trimming removed 4 bases at V and 0 bases at J, with 15 bases between. In germline, CDR1 is LNHDA, CDR2 SQIVND (reference sequence). The CDR3 contains 16 residues.

The V gene is TRBV19, the J gene TRBJ2-1, with D hard to call. Trimming removed 0 bases from V and 2 bases from J, with 14 bases in between. The CDR3 contains 17 residues. CDR1 and CDR2 from the germline V gene are LNHDA and SQIVND (reference sequence). CDR3 sequence (DNA): TGTGCCAGTAGTATAGAGACCCCGGGTTTTCCCTACAATGAGCAGTTCTTC. This encodes CASSIETPGFPYNEQFF.

The rearrangement links TRBV19 to TRBJ2-1, with TRBD2 matching over 9 bases. The CDR3 has 13 amino acids. V was pared by 10 bases and J by 4 bases, with 5 bases of the junction left unmatched. Germline V CDR1 and CDR2: LNHDA, SQIVND (reference sequence). The CDR3 DNA reads as TGTGCCACCCAGCGGGGGGTATACAATGAGCAGTTCTTC. It encodes CATQRGVYNEQFF.

This clone was seen a handful of times. DNA of the CDR3: TGTGCCAGTAGTATCCAGATTGGCTACGAGCAGTACGTC. Translation: CASSIQIGYEQYV. The genes are TRBV19 and TRBJ2-7; D is ambiguous. V lost 3 bases and J 3 bases, leaving 9 bases between the germline ends. The CDR3 runs 13 residues. Germline CDR1 LNHDA, CDR2 SQIVND (reference sequence).

In its sample, this clone was seen once. This chain links TRBV2 with TRBJ2-2; D call uncertain. Trimming removed 2 bases at V and 2 bases at J, with 9 bases between. This CDR3 has 15 amino acids. Looked up from germline, CDR1 is SNHLY and CDR2 is FYNNEI. CDR3 DNA sequence: TGTGCCAGCAGTGAATTACATTTAAACACCGGGGAGCTGTTTTTT. Translation: CASSELHLNTGELFF.

This clone was counted once. The V call is TRBV6-5, the J call TRBJ2-3; 13 bases are shared with TRBD2. CDR1 MNHEY and CDR2 SVGAGI come from the germline V gene. Trimming took 7 bases from V and 4 from J; bases not matched to a gene: 5. This CDR3 spans 15 amino acids. The CDR3 bases are TGTGCCAGCAATCAGGGACTAGCGGGGTCAGATACGCAGTATTTT. Protein product: CASNQGLAGSDTQYF.

The chain links TRBV5-4 to TRBJ1-5, with 9 bases aligning to TRBD1. The CDR3 spans 15 residues. CDR1 and CDR2 from the germline V gene are SGHNT and YYREEE (reference sequence). Trimming took 4 bases from V and 0 from J; bases not matched to a gene: 2. The CDR3 spells CASSMGQGSNQPQHF. CDR3 nucleotide sequence: TGTGCCAGCAGCATGGGACAGGGTAGCAATCAGCCCCAGCATTTT.

The rearrangement joins TRBV7-9 to TRBJ1-2; D is ambiguous. The CDR3 has 15 amino acids. CDR1 is SEHNR and CDR2 is FQNEAQ in the germline V gene (reference sequence). V shed 0 bases and J shed 7 bases, with 15 bases lying between them. CDR3 coding DNA: TGTGCCAGCAGCTTAGCCCGACAAGATTTAGGTGGCTACACCTTC. Translated, it gives CASSLARQDLGGYTF.

DNA of the CDR3: TGTGCCTGGACCAGAGGGTCAGGGGTGAGCAATCAGCCCCAGCATTTT. This codes for CAWTRGSGVSNQPQHF. The J gene is TRBJ1-5, the V gene TRBV30; a possible D gene is TRBD1 (6 bases). Between the trimmed V and J ends, which lost 4 bases and 1 base, there was a span of 17 bases. This CDR3 comprises 16 residues. The germline V gene has CDR1 GTSNPN and CDR2 SVGIG (reference sequence).

The chain is built from TRBV7-9 and TRBJ1-1, with D uncertain. Between the trimmed V and J ends, which lost 4 bases and 4 bases, there was a span of 10 bases. CDR1 SEHNR and CDR2 FQNEAQ come from the germline V gene (reference sequence). The CDR3 consists of 13 residues. The CDR3 nucleotides read TGTGCCAGCAGCTCCCCTAGTTCCACTGAAGCTTTCTTT. Translating it yields CASSSPSSTEAFF.

The chain has TRBV7-9 and TRBJ1-5, with D maybe TRBD1 (6 bases). Germline V lookup: CDR1 SEHNR, CDR2 FQNEAQ (reference sequence). V was pared by 6 bases and J by 2 bases, with 11 bases between. The CDR3 consists of 14 residues. The CDR3 sequence is CASSPDSRNQPQHF. The CDR3 DNA reads as TGTGCCAGCAGTCCGGACAGTCGCAATCAGCCCCAGCATTTT.

This rearrangement joins TRBV10-3 to TRBJ1-2; D is ambiguous. V was pared by 3 bases and J by 5 bases, with 16 bases between. The CDR3 totals 15 residues. Germline values: CDR1 ENHRY, CDR2 SYGVKD. CDR3: CAISESTLRGYGYTF. CDR3 bases: TGTGCCATCAGTGAATCAACCCTACGGGGATATGGCTACACCTTC.

The table lists this clone with a few counts. The chain has TRBV9 and TRBJ2-1; TRBD2 might be the D (6 bases). There are 13 residues in the CDR3. Germline-derived CDR1 and CDR2 are SGDLS and YYNGEE. The ends were cut back, 0 bases at V and 10 bases at J, with 11 bases in the middle. The CDR3 DNA reads as TGTGCCAGCAGCGTAGTGTCCGCGGGGGAGCAGTTCTTC. This encodes CASSVVSAGEQFF.

The rearrangement uses TRBV7-7 and TRBJ2-2; a possible D gene is TRBD2 (6 bases). The V gene's germline CDR1 is SSHAT and CDR2 FNYEAQ (reference sequence). Trimming stripped 3 bases from V and 5 bases from J, with 16 bases between. This CDR3 has 16 amino acids. In DNA, the CDR3 is TGTGCCAGCAGCTTCTCAGCGGTGGCGGGGACCGGGGAGCTGTTTTTT. It specifies CASSFSAVAGTGELFF.

The chain recombines TRBV2 with TRBJ1-5; D is perhaps TRBD1 (5 bases). The V end was cut by 6 bases, the J end by 3 bases, with 12 bases between. The CDR3 consists of 14 residues. Germline CDR1 is SNHLY and CDR2 is FYNNEI. CDR3 sequence (DNA): TGTGCCAGCAGCCTCGGCAGGGCCAATCAGCCCCAGCATTTT. Protein: CASSLGRANQPQHF.

The gene calls are TRBV7-3 and TRBJ1-2; D uncertain. This CDR3 has 14 residues. Trimming stripped 4 bases from V and 6 bases from J, with 15 bases between. Germline values: CDR1 SGHTA, CDR2 FQGTGA. The CDR3 region is CASSSTDISDGYTF. The CDR3 region has the DNA TGTGCCAGCAGCTCCACTGACATTAGCGATGGCTACACCTTC.

The chain couples TRBV7-9 to TRBJ2-7, with 8 bases aligning to TRBD2. CDR1 and CDR2 from the germline V gene are SEHNR and FQNEAQ (reference sequence). CDR3 length equals 15 residues. V lost 5 bases and J lost 0; bases outside the gene matches: 6. Here the CDR3 reads CASSPRTSSSYEQYF. CDR3 coding DNA: TGTGCCAGCAGCCCACGGACTAGCTCCTCCTACGAGCAGTACTTC.

Here the CDR3 reads CASSAAGFGLPQHF. CDR3 DNA sequence: TGTGCCAGCAGCGCTGCGGGGTTCGGTTTGCCCCAGCATTTT. The V gene is TRBV7-9, the J gene TRBJ1-5; D is uncertain. The CDR3 runs 14 residues. Trimming left V 5 bases short and J 9 bases short, with 17 bases between. Germline V gene lookup returns CDR1 SEHNR and CDR2 FQNEAQ (reference sequence).

The V and J genes are TRBV10-3 and TRBJ2-1, with TRBD1 identical over 8 bases. From germline, CDR1 is ENHRY and CDR2 SYGVKD. J was trimmed by 9 bases and V by 5 bases; bases with no gene match: 6. The CDR3 sequence is 13 residues long. The CDR3 DNA reads TGTGCCATCAGTCCGGGGACAGGCGGTGAGCAGTTCTTC. Its translation: CAISPGTGGEQFF.

J is TRBJ1-2 and V is TRBV7-8; unclear D gene. The V end was cut by 2 bases, the J end by 0 bases, with 10 bases between. This CDR3 spans 15 amino acids. CDR1 is SGHVS, CDR2 FQNEAQ, per germline. The CDR3 sequence is CASSLRENPNYGYTF. CDR3 DNA sequence: TGTGCCAGCAGCTTACGTGAGAACCCTAACTATGGCTACACCTTC.

The CDR3 DNA sequence: TGTGCTAGTGGTTTGGTATCAAGGGGGCTCGGGGAAAAACTGTTTTTT. Translation: CASGLVSRGLGEKLFF. The gene calls are TRBV12-5 and TRBJ1-4, with TRBD1 matching over 7 bases. Trimming removed 0 bases from V and 8 bases from J; junction bases left unmatched: 9. CDR1 and CDR2 (germline): LGHNT, FRNRAP. The CDR3 runs to 16 residues.

The chain uses TRBV10-3 and TRBJ1-1, with 10 bases lining up with TRBD1. The CDR3 length is 12 residues. The ends lost 8 bases at V and 7 bases at J; junction bases unmatched: 4. Germline CDR1 is ENHRY and CDR2 is SYGVKD. The CDR3: CAIAGQGNEAFF. As DNA, the CDR3 is TGTGCCATCGCGGGACAGGGGAATGAAGCTTTCTTT.

This sequence joins TRBV7-9 and TRBJ1-1; D perhaps matches TRBD1 (6 bases). The V end was cut by 3 bases, the J end by 6 bases, with 14 bases between. The CDR3 spans 14 residues. In germline, CDR1 is SEHNR, CDR2 FQNEAQ (reference sequence). CDR3 sequence reads: CASSFGGELAEAFF. The CDR3 DNA is TGTGCCAGCAGCTTTGGGGGCGAGCTCGCTGAAGCTTTCTTT.

CDR3 protein: CASSLAGLYEQYV. Written as DNA, the CDR3 is TGTGCCAGCAGTTTAGCGGGGCTCTACGAGCAGTACGTC. This chain links TRBV12-3 or TRBV12-4 with TRBJ2-7; a possible D gene is TRBD1 (5 bases). The V end was cut by 0 bases, the J end by 3 bases, with 6 bases between. CDR3 length: 13 amino acids.